The present entry profiles one TCR beta chain with its context. Its antigen is undetermined. Time point described: newly diagnosed, previously untreated cHL patient sample. Purified CD4+ T cells were obtained from thawed PBMCs through magnetic negative selection. Researchers used newly diagnosed, untreated classical Hodgkin lymphoma PBMCs for comparison. The repertoire was sequenced with immunoSEQ multiplex PCR; TCRdb's copy has only in-frame clones and lacks some. The repertoire holds tens of thousands of clones, with approximately 92% as singletons. The data were obtained in a study of PD-1 blockade in classical Hodgkin lymphoma. Study observations and caveats: Although disease activity or prior therapy may be involved, causes of the repertoire differences remain undefined. When set against healthy donors, newly diagnosed patients were reported to show lower baseline TCR diversity.

V lost 4 bases and J 6 bases, leaving 6 bases between the germline ends. The length of the CDR3 is 11 residues. The germline gives CDR1 SEHNR, CDR2 FQNEAQ (reference sequence). The chain links TRBV7-9 to TRBJ1-1, with unresolved D. Sequencing input: CD4+ T cells from blood. The receptor comes from a human donor with classical Hodgkin lymphoma. The CDR3 here is CASSSAAEAFF. The CDR3 DNA is TGTGCCAGCAGCTCTGCCGCTGAAGCTTTCTTT.